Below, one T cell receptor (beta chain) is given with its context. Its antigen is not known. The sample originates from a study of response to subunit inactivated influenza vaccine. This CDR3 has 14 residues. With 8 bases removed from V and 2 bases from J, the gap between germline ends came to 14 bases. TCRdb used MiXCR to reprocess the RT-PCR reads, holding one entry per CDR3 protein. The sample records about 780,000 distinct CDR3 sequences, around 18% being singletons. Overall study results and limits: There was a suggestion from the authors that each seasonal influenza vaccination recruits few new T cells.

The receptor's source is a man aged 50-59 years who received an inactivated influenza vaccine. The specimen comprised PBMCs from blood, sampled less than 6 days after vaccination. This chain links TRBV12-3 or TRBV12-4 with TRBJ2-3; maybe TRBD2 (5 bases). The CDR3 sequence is CASSRASYTDTQYF. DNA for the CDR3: TGTGCCAGCTCTCGGGCTAGCTACACAGATACGCAGTATTTT.